This T cell receptor (beta chain) was recovered during a study of beta chain features in type 1 diabetes. Study-wide findings and caveats: At VDJ recombination sites, type 1 diabetes patients had fewer insertions and more deleted nucleotides.

The CDR3 covers 18 residues. CDR1 is WSHSY and CDR2 is SAAADI in the germline V gene. J gave up 3 bases and V 0 bases, and 11 bases lay outside the gene matches. The investigators reverse transcribed all of the isolated RNA, so they sequenced expressed TCRB transcripts. Some clones are missing from TCRdb's copy, which holds only in-frame ones; the method was immunoSEQ multiplex PCR. The sample shows around 340,000 clones, less than 10% of them seen only once. This clone was detected only a few times. Its antigen is unidentified. The V gene is TRBV10-2, the J gene TRBJ2-7, with 10 bases aligning to TRBD2. What was sequenced was central memory CD4+ T cells from blood. The source of this sequence is a woman under 30 in good health. CDR3 in DNA: TGCGCCAGCAGTGAGTCGAAGCGGGAGGGCCCCGCTTACTACGAGCAGTACTTC. Protein: CASSESKREGPAYYEQYF.